The clone carrying this T cell receptor beta chain turned up a few times. This specimen belongs to a study of blood T cell repertoires in COVID-19. Study as a whole: Nucleic acid was either cDNA or gDNA, and it came from T cells, B-cell-depleted T cells, or PBMCs.

The CDR3 runs 14 residues. With V trimmed by 3 bases and J by 5 bases, 4 bases remained unmatched. CDR1 and CDR2 from the germline V gene are KGHSH and LQKENI. Clones were sequenced by immunoSEQ multiplex PCR, and TCRdb holds only the in-frame ones, with some missing. This sample yields about 12,000 clones, of which roughly 80% are seen a single time; less than 4.5% belongs to the top ten. The clonotype originates from a woman aged 55-69 years with acute or convalescent COVID-19. Sample: peripheral blood. The rearrangement uses TRBV18 and TRBJ1-5; 7 nucleotides match TRBD1. CDR3 residues: CASSPSQGDQPQHF. DNA for the CDR3: TGTGCCAGCTCACCGTCGCAGGGGGATCAGCCCCAGCATTTT.